The rows below give T cell receptor beta chains drawn from one sample of a study of blood T cell repertoires in COVID-19. Using immunoSEQ multiplex PCR, the repertoire was profiled, and TCRdb retains in-frame clones only, with some absent. The sample has around 220,000 clones, roughly 82% seen once. Sequenced: peripheral blood. All receptors derive from a woman of 80 years or more with active or convalescent COVID-19. The CDR3 runs from the conserved cysteine through the conserved F or W. The D gene is left open where the match is weak. Only some rows state a clone size, as once, few, many or a class for expanded clones.

TRBV19	-	TRBD1	TRBJ1-6	CASSIPGQGNSPLHF	TGTGCCAGTAGCATCCCGGGACAGGGAAATTCACCCCTCCACTTT
TRBV29-1	-	TRBD1	TRBJ2-7	CSVGTGGIYEQYF	TGCAGCGTAGGGACAGGGGGCATCTACGAGCAGTACTTC
TRBV18	-	TRBD1	TRBJ2-7	CASSPGTGGTYEQYF	TGTGCCAGCTCACCTGGGACAGGGGGAACCTACGAGCAGTACTTC
TRBV20-1	-	-	TRBJ1-2	CSADERGGYTF	TGCAGCGCAGACGAGAGGGGGGGCTACACCTTC
TRBV3-1/TRBV3-2	-	TRBD1	TRBJ1-4	CASSLGTEAEKLFF	TGTGCCAGCAGCCTAGGGACAGAGGCTGAAAAACTGTTTTTT
TRBV7-9	-	-	TRBJ2-4	CASSPPGVGNIQYF	TGTGCCAGCAGCCCCCCAGGGGTCGGAAACATTCAGTACTTC
TRBV24-1	-	-	TRBJ2-5	CATSDHSVFQETQYF	TGTGCCACCAGTGACCACTCGGTATTCCAAGAGACCCAGTACTTC
TRBV10-3	once	TRBD2	TRBJ2-2	CAIRGTSGRAANTGELFF	TGTGCCATCAGGGGGACTAGTGGGAGGGCAGCGAACACCGGGGAGCTGTTTTTT
TRBV11-2	-	TRBD2	TRBJ2-1	CASSSPTSGRAPVGDEQFF	TGTGCCAGCAGCTCCCCGACTAGCGGGAGGGCCCCCGTCGGGGATGAGCAGTTCTTC
TRBV5-1	-	TRBD2	TRBJ2-2	CASSPRTSGGELFF	TGCGCCAGCAGCCCCCGGACTAGCGGAGGGGAGCTGTTTTTT
TRBV18	-	-	TRBJ1-3	CASSVSGYGNTIYF	TGTGCCAGCTCAGTGTCAGGGTACGGAAACACCATATATTTT
TRBV18	-	-	TRBJ2-1	CASSPPQGAPSYNEQFF	TGTGCCAGCTCACCCCCACAGGGTGCGCCTTCCTACAATGAGCAGTTCTTC
TRBV5-1	-	-	TRBJ2-1	CASTLGHLGDEQFF	TGCGCCAGCACCCTAGGTCACCTCGGGGATGAGCAGTTCTTC
TRBV3-1/TRBV3-2	once	TRBD2	TRBJ2-2	CASSHRGLAGPTGELFF	TGTGCCAGCAGCCATAGGGGACTAGCGGGACCGACCGGGGAGCTGTTTTTT
TRBV29-1	-	TRBD2	TRBJ2-1	CSPSEVGGEQFF	TGCAGCCCCTCCGAGGTGGGAGGGGAGCAGTTCTTC
TRBV2	-	TRBD1	TRBJ1-1	CASTPGQVNTEAFF	TGTGCCAGCACACCGGGACAGGTGAACACTGAAGCTTTCTTT
TRBV29-1	once	-	TRBJ2-7	CSVDQGTSTKQYF	TGCAGCGTTGATCAGGGGACCTCGACGAAGCAGTACTTC
TRBV5-4	-	-	TRBJ1-1	CAPGRGLETEAFF	TGTGCCCCTGGGAGGGGACTCGAGACTGAAGCTTTCTTT
TRBV27	-	TRBD2	TRBJ2-7	CASSALAAYEQYF	TGTGCCAGCAGTGCACTAGCGGCCTACGAGCAGTACTTC
TRBV28	-	-	TRBJ1-4	CASSPGRVATNEKLFF	TGTGCCAGCAGCCCCGGCAGGGTTGCAACTAATGAAAAACTGTTTTTT
TRBV24-1	-	-	TRBJ2-5	CATSDFYEGEETQYF	TGTGCCACCAGTGATTTCTACGAGGGGGAAGAGACCCAGTACTTC
TRBV28	-	TRBD1	TRBJ1-4	CASSLSGGDEKLFF	TGTGCCAGCAGTTTATCAGGGGGAGATGAAAAACTGTTTTTT
TRBV14	-	-	TRBJ2-3	CASSLTDTQYF	TGTGCCAGCAGCCTAACAGATACGCAGTATTTT
TRBV4-1	-	-	TRBJ2-3	CASSQGGYGTDTQYF	TGCGCCAGCAGCCAGGGGGGTTACGGCACAGATACGCAGTATTTT
TRBV28	-	TRBD1	TRBJ1-3	CASTTGQVIGNTIYF	TGTGCCAGCACAACCGGACAGGTTATTGGAAACACCATATATTTT
TRBV15	-	TRBD2	TRBJ2-1	CATSTRTSGVSNEQFF	TGTGCCACCAGCACCCGGACTAGTGGGGTTTCCAATGAGCAGTTCTTC
TRBV6-4	few	TRBD1	TRBJ2-1	CASSVMDRSEEQFF	TGTGCCAGCAGTGTTATGGACAGGTCTGAAGAGCAGTTCTTC
TRBV5-1	-	-	TRBJ2-1	CASSLGQGINEQFF	TGCGCCAGCAGCTTGGGGCAGGGGATCAATGAGCAGTTCTTC
TRBV2	-	TRBD1	TRBJ1-6	CASIFPGQSGNSPLHF	TGTGCCAGCATTTTCCCGGGACAGTCGGGGAATTCACCCCTCCACTTT
TRBV7-2	-	-	TRBJ2-2	CASSLRHGELFF	TGTGCCAGCTCCCTGCGGCACGGGGAGCTGTTTTTT
TRBV24-1	few	-	TRBJ2-3	CATSDFQRDMSDTQYF	TGTGCCACCAGTGATTTCCAGCGGGACATGTCAGATACGCAGTATTTT
TRBV10-1	-	-	TRBJ2-7	CASSESGTPSYEQYF	TGCGCCAGCAGTGAGTCCGGGACACCCTCCTACGAGCAGTACTTC
TRBV30	-	TRBD1	TRBJ2-5	CAWSHQGARETQYF	TGTGCCTGGAGTCACCAGGGGGCGCGGGAGACCCAGTACTTC
TRBV18	-	TRBD1	TRBJ1-1	CASSPFVAGGMNTEAFF	TGTGCCAGCTCACCATTCGTTGCAGGGGGGATGAACACTGAAGCTTTCTTT
TRBV30	-	TRBD2	TRBJ2-5	CAWDSGGRETQYF	TGTGCCTGGGACAGCGGGGGGCGGGAGACCCAGTACTTC